This T cell receptor (beta chain) was sequenced for a study of cytomegalovirus exposure and HLA in healthy donors. Study outcomes and limitations: Analysis was carried out at a later point, and it linked a missense DCLRE1C variant to TCR beta V- and J-gene trimming. Later work found that TCR association rates differed between HLA loci; DRB1 had the most and HLA-C the fewest.

The PCR made use of 60 Vbeta and 13 Jbeta primers. TCRdb's copy holds only in-frame clones and misses some; the assay was immunoSEQ multiplex PCR. The sample records around 220,000 clones, roughly 70% being singletons. Points on this clone: Its antigen is not known.

Germline V lookup: CDR1 SGHRS, CDR2 YFSETQ. V shed 0 bases and J shed 5 bases, with 14 bases lying between them. This CDR3 contains 16 residues. This TCR was recovered from a woman aged 30 to 39 in good health and CMV-seronegative. Sample: PBMCs. The chain links TRBV5-1 to TRBJ2-2, with D maybe TRBD1 (5 bases). In nucleotides, the CDR3 is TGCGCCAGCAGCTTGGATTTGGGGCCCGGGACCGGGGAGCTGTTTTTT. It is translated as CASSLDLGPGTGELFF.